The 9 T cell receptor beta chains below all came from one sample that was sequenced in a study of neurological immune-mediated disorders. One entry per CDR3 protein results from TCRdb running MiXCR on the 5' RACE reads. This sample yields tens of thousands of distinct CDR3 sequences, of which roughly 14% are seen a single time; around 6.8% belongs to the top ten. Sequencing was performed on PBMCs. These TCRs come from a woman between 50 and 59 years old in good health.

This clonotype came up many times. The gene calls are TRBV9 and TRBJ2-7, with D maybe TRBD2 (6 bases). Germline lookup yields CDR1 SGDLS and CDR2 YYNGEE. The CDR3 is made up of 14 amino acids. V was shortened by 0 bases and J by 0 bases, with 7 bases between the two germline ends. The CDR3 spells CASSVGGNSYEQYF. The DNA of the CDR3 is TGTGCCAGCAGCGTAGGCGGGAACTCCTACGAGCAGTACTTC.

This clonotype was seen many times. The chain couples TRBV7-2 to TRBJ2-3; D gene uncertain. CDR3 length: 13 residues. Germline CDR1 reads SGHTA; CDR2 reads FQGNSA. V was clipped by 1 base and J by 6 bases, with 8 bases between them. As DNA, the CDR3 is TGTGCCAGCAGCTTAGTTCCCCGGGATACGCAGTATTTT. Amino acids: CASSLVPRDTQYF.

A word on this clonotype: Germline and junction disagree at one end, which may indicate a read error. V gene TRBV5-1 combines with J gene TRBJ2-1; D may match TRBD1 or TRBD2 (6 bases each). Looked up from germline, CDR1 is SGHRS and CDR2 is YFSETQ. The CDR3 covers 15 residues. The chain's CDR3 is CDSSLEGGSYNEQFF. Here the CDR3 DNA reads TGCGACAGCAGCTTGGAGGGGGGATCCTACAATGAGCAGTTCTTC.

This clonotype was counted at least ten times. The chain uses TRBV5-1 and TRBJ1-5; unclear D gene. Germline CDR1 and CDR2: SGHRS and YFSETQ. This CDR3 is 14 amino acids long. With 0 bases removed from V and 2 bases from J, the gap between germline ends came to 6 bases. CDR3 DNA: TGCGCCAGCAGCTTGGGTGTAGGCAATCAGCCCCAGCATTTT. The encoded protein is CASSLGVGNQPQHF.

In this sample, this clonotype turned up many times. The chain combines TRBV7-2 with TRBJ1-5, with D possibly being TRBD1 (6 bases). Germline V gives CDR1 SGHTA, CDR2 FQGNSA. The CDR3 covers 14 residues. Trimming shortened V by 3 bases and J by 5 bases, and 11 bases separated the two germline ends. CDR3 DNA: TGTGCCAGCAGCTTTACAGGGCCCCATCAGCCCCAGCATTTT. This gives the protein CASSFTGPHQPQHF.

The sample holds many counts of this clonotype. The chain recombines TRBV5-1 with TRBJ2-5; TRBD1 matches 8 bases. Germline loops: CDR1 SGHRS, CDR2 YFSETQ. The CDR3 is made up of 16 amino acids. The V and J ends lost 2 bases and 4 bases, in that order; junction bases with no gene match: 10. The CDR3 region has the DNA TGCGCCAGCAGCTTTACTACAGGGACAGGTGGAGAGACCCAGTACTTC. It is translated as CASSFTTGTGGETQYF.

The chain carries TRBV20-1 and TRBJ2-1; TRBD2 matches 14 bases. V lost 6 bases to trimming and J lost 2 bases; unmatched junction nucleotides: 9. This CDR3 comprises 17 residues. Germline V gene lookup returns CDR1 DFQATT and CDR2 SNEGSKA (reference sequence). The CDR3, as DNA: TGCAGTGCCCCAACGGGGGGACTAGCGGGGGCCTACAATGAGCAGTTCTTC. Translation: CSAPTGGLAGAYNEQFF.

Ten or more counts support this clonotype. The gene calls are TRBV29-1 and TRBJ1-1; no definite D call. Germline-derived CDR1 and CDR2 are SQVTM and ANQGSEA. This CDR3 contains 11 residues. V lost 5 bases and J 1 base, leaving 5 bases between the germline ends. CDR3 nucleotide sequence: TGCAGCGTTCAGGCGAACACTGAAGCTTTCTTT. Encoded protein: CSVQANTEAFF.

This clonotype was seen ten or more times. The chain joins TRBV5-1 to TRBJ2-1, with 11 nucleotides matching TRBD2. V shed 6 bases, J shed 4 bases, and the junction held 3 bases outside the gene matches. CDR3 length equals 14 residues. The germline V gene encodes CDR1 SGHRS and CDR2 YFSETQ. The CDR3 reads CASTTSGSYNEQFF. The CDR3 region has the DNA TGCGCCAGCACAACTAGCGGGAGTTACAATGAGCAGTTCTTC.